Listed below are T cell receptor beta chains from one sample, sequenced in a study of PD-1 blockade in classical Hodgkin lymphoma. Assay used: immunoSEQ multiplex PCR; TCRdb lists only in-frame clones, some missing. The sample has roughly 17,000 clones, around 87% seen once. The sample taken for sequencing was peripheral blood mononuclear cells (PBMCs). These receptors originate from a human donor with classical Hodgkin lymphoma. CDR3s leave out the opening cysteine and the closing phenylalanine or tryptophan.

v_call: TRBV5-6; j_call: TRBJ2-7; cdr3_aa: ASSFQGSYEQY
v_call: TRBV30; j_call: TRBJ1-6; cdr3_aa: AWSVNGLLSGSPLH
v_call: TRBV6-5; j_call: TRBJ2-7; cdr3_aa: ASSYTRADHYEQY
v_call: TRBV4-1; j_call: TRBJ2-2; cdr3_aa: ASSQETGLAGAGELF
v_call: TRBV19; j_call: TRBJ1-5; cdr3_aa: ASSIQTASNQPQH
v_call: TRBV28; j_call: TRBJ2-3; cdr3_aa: ASSLGRGQADTQY
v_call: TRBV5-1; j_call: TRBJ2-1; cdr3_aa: ASSLAETLKNEQF
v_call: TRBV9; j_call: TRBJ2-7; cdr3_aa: ASSAGLAAPYEQY
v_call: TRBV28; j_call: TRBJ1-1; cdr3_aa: ASSFVPPMNTEAF
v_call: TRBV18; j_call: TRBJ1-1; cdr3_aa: ASSPHRESTEAF
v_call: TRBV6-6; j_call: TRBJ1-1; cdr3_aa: ASSYSQAREAF
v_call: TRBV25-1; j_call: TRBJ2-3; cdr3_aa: ASRRAGALDTQY
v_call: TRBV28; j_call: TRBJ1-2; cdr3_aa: ASSLGGLMAAYGYT
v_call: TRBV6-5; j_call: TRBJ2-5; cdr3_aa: ASSYNMVSLETQY
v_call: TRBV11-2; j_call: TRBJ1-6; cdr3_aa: ASSLEIPNSPLH
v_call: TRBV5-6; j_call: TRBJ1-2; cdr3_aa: ASSTGDRVPYGYT
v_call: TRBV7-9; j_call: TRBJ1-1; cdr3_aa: ASSPVMKMNTEAF
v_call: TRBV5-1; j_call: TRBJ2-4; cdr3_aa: ASSLGGGSNIQY
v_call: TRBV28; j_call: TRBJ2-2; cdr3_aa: ASKSPETGRSSGRASTGELF
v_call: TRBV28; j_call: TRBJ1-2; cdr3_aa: ASSSIRQGSYGYT
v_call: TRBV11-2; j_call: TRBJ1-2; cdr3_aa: ASSLDGAGVSYT
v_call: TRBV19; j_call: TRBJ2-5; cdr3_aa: ASSIAPGKTQY
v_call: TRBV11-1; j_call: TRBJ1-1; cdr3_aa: ASSISQGLEAF
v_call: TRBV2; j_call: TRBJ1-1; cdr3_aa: ASSRDMNTEAF
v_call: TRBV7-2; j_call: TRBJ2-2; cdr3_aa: ASRKVNTGELF
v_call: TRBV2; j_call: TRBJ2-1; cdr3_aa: ASSDRGTPQNEQF
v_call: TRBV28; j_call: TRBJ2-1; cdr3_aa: ASSSRSRGSNEQF
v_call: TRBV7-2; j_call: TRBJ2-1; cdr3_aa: ASSLGDPPYNEQF
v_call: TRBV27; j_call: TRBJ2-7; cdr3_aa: ASSRGLTSEQY